This T cell receptor beta chain originates from a study of vaccination and CD4 T cells after COVID-19. Across the study: The study sampled a few convalescent patients at day 14 and again at days 161 to 241 post-vaccination.

The CDR3 runs to 13 residues. V was shortened by 3 bases and J by 4 bases, with 9 bases between the two germline ends. Per the germline V gene, CDR1 is LNHDA and CDR2 is SQIVND (reference sequence). Concerning this clonotype itself: Its antigen is unidentified.

Time point described: late sampling 161 to 241 days after vaccination in three convalescent patients. Treatment specified: approximately nine-day PBMC culture with coronavirus spike peptide pools or control peptides (ViraFEST assay). Cultured CD4+ T-cell DNA underwent Oncomine TCR Beta short-read sequencing. In TCRdb, the PCR reads were re-called with MiXCR into one record per CDR3 protein. Of fewer than 25,000 distinct CDR3 sequences listed, 42% were seen once; the top ten hold about 9.8%. The chain links TRBV19 to TRBJ2-5, with D hard to call. Sequencing was performed on CD4+ T cells from blood, cultured in vitro, taken about 7 months after SARS-CoV-2 vaccination. The receptor's source is a human donor who had recovered from COVID-19. CDR3 residues: CASSMGRLETQYF. The CDR3 coding sequence is TGTGCCAGTAGTATGGGTAGATTAGAGACCCAGTACTTC.